This T cell receptor (beta chain) was found in a study of cytomegalovirus exposure and HLA in healthy donors. Findings of the study overall: An ancestry cluster, one associated with Asian ancestry, reportedly showed fewer N-insertions than the 666-donor mean in a later analysis. Roughly uniform depth of sequencing across donors was assumed in presence/absence analyses. When analyzed later, a missense DCLRE1C variant was found to be linked to TCR beta V- and J-gene trimming. Approximately 160 TCR beta chains were listed as cytomegalovirus-associated.

V dropped 2 bases and J dropped 0 bases, with 5 bases sitting between them. Germline V gives CDR1 KGHSH, CDR2 LQKENI. The CDR3 runs 13 residues. This clone is a singleton in its sample. As yet, its antigen is unknown. With 60 Vbeta and 13 Jbeta primers, the PCR was carried out. TCRdb keeps only in-frame clones here, not all; method: immunoSEQ multiplex PCR. There are about 99,000 clones in the sample; approximately 70% occur only once, and 2.5% to 4% lies in the top ten. The genes are TRBV18 and TRBJ2-7; the D is unclear. The receptor was derived from a woman aged 50 to 65 in good health and CMV-seronegative. The sequencing sample was made of PBMCs. The CDR3 reads CASSPGSSYEQYF. In nucleotides, the CDR3 is TGTGCCAGCTCACCAGGCAGCTCCTACGAGCAGTACTTC. The full variable domain, completed using reference TRBV18 and TRBJ2-7, is NAGVMQNPRHLVRRRGQEARLRCSPMKGHSHVYWYRQLPEEGLKFMVYLQKENIIDESGMPKERFSAEFPKEGPSILRIQQVVRGDSAAYFCASSPGSSYEQYFGPGTRLTVT.